Sequencing of this T cell receptor (beta chain) was carried out in a study of Graves' ophthalmopathy and Graves' hyperthyroidism. As the template, RNA transcripts were used to amplify TCR beta CDR3 regions. The first round was an RT-PCR with HTBI primers, and the second round was a multiplex PCR. TCRdb reprocessed the multiplex PCR reads with MiXCR, giving one entry per CDR3 protein. The sample has hundreds of thousands of distinct CDR3 sequences; about two fifths are singletons. Between the trimmed V and J ends, which lost 7 bases and 1 base, there was a span of 16 bases. The CDR3 sequence is 15 residues long. Looked up from germline, CDR1 is SNHLY and CDR2 is FYNNEI.

The sequence was obtained from an adult man with Graves' ophthalmopathy. V gene TRBV2 combines with J gene TRBJ1-1; unclear D gene. Sequencing was performed on peripheral blood. CDR3 in DNA: TGTGCCAGCATTAACTTGGGCAGGAAGAACACTGAAGCTTTCTTT. This translates into CASINLGRKNTEAFF.